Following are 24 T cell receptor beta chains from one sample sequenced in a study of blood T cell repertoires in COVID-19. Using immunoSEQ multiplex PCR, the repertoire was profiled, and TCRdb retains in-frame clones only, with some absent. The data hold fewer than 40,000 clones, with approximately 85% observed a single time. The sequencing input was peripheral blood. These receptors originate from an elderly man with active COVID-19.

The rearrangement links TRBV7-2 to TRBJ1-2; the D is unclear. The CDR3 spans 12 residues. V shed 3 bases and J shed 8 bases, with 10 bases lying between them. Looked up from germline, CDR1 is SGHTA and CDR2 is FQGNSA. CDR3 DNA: TGTGCCAGCAGCTTTGGCAGCGGAGGCTACACCTTC. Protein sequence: CASSFGSGGYTF.

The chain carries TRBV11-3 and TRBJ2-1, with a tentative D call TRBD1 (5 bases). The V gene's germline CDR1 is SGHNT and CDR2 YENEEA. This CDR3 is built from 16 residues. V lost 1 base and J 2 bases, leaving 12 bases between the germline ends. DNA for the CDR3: TGTGCCAGCAGCTTAGGGGGCAGGGCCCCCTACAATGAGCAGTTCTTC. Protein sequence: CASSLGGRAPYNEQFF.

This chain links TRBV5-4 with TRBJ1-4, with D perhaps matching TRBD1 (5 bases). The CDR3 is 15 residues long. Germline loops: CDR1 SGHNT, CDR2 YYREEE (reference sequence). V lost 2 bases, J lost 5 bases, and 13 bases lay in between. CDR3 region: CASSFWEEGNEKLFF. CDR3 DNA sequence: TGTGCCAGCAGCTTTTGGGAGGAGGGGAATGAAAAACTGTTTTTT.

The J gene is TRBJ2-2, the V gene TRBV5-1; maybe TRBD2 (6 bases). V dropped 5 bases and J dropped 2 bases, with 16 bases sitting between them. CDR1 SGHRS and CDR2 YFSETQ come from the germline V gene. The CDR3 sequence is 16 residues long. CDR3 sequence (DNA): TGCGCCAGCAGGAGTGGGCGGGGAGATAACACCGGGGAGCTGTTTTTT. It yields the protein CASRSGRGDNTGELFF. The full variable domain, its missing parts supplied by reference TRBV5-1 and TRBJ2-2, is KAGVTQTPRYLIKTRGQQVTLSCSPISGHRSVSWYQQTPGQGLQFLFEYFSETQRNKGNFPGRFSGRQFSNSRSEMNVSTLELGDSALYLCASRSGRGDNTGELFFGEGSRLTVL.

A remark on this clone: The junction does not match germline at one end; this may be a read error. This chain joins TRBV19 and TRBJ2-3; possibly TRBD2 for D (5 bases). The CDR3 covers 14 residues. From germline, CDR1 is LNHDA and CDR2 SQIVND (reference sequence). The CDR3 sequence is CASSILASRDTQYF. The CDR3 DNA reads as TGTGCCAGTAGTATTTTAGCTAGCAGAGATACGCAGTATTTT.

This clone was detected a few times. CDR3 nucleotides: TGTGCCAGCAGCCTGACAGGGGGCGATGGCTACACCTTC. Amino acids: CASSLTGGDGYTF. The rearrangement joins TRBV7-9 to TRBJ1-2; 10 nucleotides agree with TRBD1. The germline V gene has CDR1 SEHNR and CDR2 FQNEAQ (reference sequence). J gave up 6 bases and V 5 bases, and 3 bases lay outside the gene matches. The CDR3 is 13 residues long.

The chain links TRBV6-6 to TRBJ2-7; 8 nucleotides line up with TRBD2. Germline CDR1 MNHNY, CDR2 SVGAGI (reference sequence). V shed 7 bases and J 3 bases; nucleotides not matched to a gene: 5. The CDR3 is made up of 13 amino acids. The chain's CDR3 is CASTGGTGYEQYF. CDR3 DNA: TGTGCCAGCACGGGGGGGACTGGCTACGAGCAGTACTTC.

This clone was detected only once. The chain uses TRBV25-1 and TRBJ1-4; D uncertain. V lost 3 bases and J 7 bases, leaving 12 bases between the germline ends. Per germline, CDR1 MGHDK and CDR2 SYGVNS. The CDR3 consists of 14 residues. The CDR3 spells CASSDRLGSEKLFF. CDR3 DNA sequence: TGTGCCAGCAGTGACCGACTTGGGAGTGAAAAACTGTTTTTT.

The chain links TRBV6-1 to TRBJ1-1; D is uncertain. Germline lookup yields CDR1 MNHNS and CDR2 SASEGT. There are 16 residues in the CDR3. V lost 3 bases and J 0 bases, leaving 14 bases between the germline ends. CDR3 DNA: TGTGCCAGCAGTGATTTTGTACAACCCATGAACACTGAAGCTTTCTTT. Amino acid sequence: CASSDFVQPMNTEAFF.

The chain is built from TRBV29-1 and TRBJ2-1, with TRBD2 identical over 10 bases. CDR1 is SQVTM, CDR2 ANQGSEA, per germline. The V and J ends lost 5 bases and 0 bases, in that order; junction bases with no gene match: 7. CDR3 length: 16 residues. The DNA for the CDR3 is TGCAGCGTTCCAGTAGCGGGGGGCACCTCCTACAATGAGCAGTTCTTC. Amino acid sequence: CSVPVAGGTSYNEQFF.

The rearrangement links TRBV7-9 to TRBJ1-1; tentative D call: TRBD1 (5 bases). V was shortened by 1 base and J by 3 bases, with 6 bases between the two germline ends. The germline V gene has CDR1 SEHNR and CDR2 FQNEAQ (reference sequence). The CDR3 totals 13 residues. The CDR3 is CASSLGGDTEAFF. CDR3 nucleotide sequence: TGTGCCAGCAGCTTAGGGGGGGACACTGAAGCTTTCTTT.

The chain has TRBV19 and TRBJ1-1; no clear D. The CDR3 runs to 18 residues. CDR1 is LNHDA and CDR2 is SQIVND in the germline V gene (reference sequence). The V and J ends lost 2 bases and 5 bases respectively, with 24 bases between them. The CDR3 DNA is TGTGCCAGTAGTATAAGTTTATCTCGGGCGGGGATTGGGACTGAAGCTTTCTTT. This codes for CASSISLSRAGIGTEAFF.

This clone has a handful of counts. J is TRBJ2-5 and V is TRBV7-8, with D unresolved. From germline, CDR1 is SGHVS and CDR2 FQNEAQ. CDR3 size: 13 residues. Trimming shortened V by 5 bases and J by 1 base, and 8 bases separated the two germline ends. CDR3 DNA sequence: TGTGCCAGCAGCATTAGCCCCCAAGAGACCCAGTACTTC. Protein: CASSISPQETQYF.

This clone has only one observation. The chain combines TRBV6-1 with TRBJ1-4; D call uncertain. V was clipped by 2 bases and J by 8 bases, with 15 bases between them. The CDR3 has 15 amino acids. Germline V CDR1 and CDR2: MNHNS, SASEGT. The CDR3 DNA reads TGTGCCAGCAGTGAAAGAGGCGGGCGAGGGGAAAAACTGTTTTTT. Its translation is CASSERGGRGEKLFF.

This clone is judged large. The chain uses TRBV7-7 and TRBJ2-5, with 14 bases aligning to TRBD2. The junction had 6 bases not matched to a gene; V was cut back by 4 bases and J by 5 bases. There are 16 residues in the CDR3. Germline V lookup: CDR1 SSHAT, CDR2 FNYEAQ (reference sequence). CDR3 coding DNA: TGTGCCAGCAGCTCATCGACTAGCGGGGGGGTTGAGACCCAGTACTTC. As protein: CASSSSTSGGVETQYF.

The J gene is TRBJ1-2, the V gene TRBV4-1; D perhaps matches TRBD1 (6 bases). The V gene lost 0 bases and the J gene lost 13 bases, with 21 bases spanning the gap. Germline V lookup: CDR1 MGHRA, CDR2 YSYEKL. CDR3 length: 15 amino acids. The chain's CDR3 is CASSQDLTGTQTTTF. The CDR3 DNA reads TGCGCCAGCAGCCAAGATCTTACAGGGACCCAGACTACCACCTTC.

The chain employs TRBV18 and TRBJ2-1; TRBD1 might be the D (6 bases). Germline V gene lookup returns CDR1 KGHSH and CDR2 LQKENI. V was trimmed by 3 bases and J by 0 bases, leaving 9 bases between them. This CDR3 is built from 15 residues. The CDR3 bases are TGTGCCAGCTCACCGGGGGCTTTCTCCTACAATGAGCAGTTCTTC. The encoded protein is CASSPGAFSYNEQFF.

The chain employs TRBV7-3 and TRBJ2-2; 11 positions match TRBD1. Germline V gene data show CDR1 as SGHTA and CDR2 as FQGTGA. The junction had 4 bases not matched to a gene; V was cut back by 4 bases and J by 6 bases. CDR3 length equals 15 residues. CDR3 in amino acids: CASSSGGQGAGELFF. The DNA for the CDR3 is TGTGCCAGCAGCTCCGGGGGACAGGGGGCCGGGGAGCTGTTTTTT.

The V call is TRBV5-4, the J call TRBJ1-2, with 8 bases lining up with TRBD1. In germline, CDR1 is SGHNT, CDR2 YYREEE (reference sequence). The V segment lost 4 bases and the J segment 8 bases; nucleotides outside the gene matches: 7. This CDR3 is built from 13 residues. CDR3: CASSPGQGNGYTF. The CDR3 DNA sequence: TGTGCCAGCAGCCCCGGACAGGGTAACGGCTACACCTTC.

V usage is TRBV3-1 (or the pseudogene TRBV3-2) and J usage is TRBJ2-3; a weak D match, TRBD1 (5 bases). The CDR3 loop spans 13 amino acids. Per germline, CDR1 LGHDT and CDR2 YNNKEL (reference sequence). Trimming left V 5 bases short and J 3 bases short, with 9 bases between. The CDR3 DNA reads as TGTGCCAGCAGCAACCAGGGAACAGATACGCAGTATTTT. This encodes CASSNQGTDTQYF.

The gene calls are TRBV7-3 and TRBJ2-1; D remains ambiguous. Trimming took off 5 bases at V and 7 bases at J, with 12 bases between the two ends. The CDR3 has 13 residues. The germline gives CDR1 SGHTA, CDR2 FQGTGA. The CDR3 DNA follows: TGTGCCAGCAGCAACTCATTCTGGAATGAGCAGTTCTTC. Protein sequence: CASSNSFWNEQFF.

The chain's CDR3 is CASSYGTGLPYGYTF. CDR3 nucleotide sequence: TGTGCCAGCAGTTACGGGACAGGGTTACCCTATGGCTACACCTTC. The chain joins TRBV6-5 to TRBJ1-2; 9 nucleotides match TRBD1. V shed 2 bases, J shed 4 bases, and the junction held 5 bases outside the gene matches. The CDR3 runs 15 residues. The germline V gene has CDR1 MNHEY and CDR2 SVGAGI.

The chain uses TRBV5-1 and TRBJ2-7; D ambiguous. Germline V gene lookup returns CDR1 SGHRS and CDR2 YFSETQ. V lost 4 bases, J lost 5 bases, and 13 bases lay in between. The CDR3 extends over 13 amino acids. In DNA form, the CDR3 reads TGCGCCAGCAGCCCGTACCTAACCGACGAGCAGTACTTC. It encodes CASSPYLTDEQYF.

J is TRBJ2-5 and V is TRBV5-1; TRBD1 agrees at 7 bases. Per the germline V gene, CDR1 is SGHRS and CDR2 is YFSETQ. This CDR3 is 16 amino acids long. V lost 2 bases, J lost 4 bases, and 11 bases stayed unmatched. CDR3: CASSFRQGSAGETQYF. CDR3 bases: TGCGCCAGCAGCTTCCGACAGGGCTCCGCGGGAGAGACCCAGTACTTC.